The rows below give T cell receptor beta chains drawn from one sample of a study of cytomegalovirus exposure and HLA in healthy donors. Sequencing was performed with immunoSEQ multiplex PCR; in TCRdb, only in-frame clones are kept and a portion is missing. The profile shows roughly 180,000 clones, roughly 73% of them singletons. Sequencing was performed on PBMCs. All receptors derive from a woman aged 40 to 55 in good health and CMV-seropositive. The CDR3 runs from the conserved cysteine through the conserved F or W. D genes are given only for firm matches. The size entry is marked missing in some rows and otherwise reads once, few, many or a size class.

len	abundance	d_gene	v_gene	j_gene	CDR3aa	CDR3nt
14	NA	TRBD2	TRBV2	TRBJ2-7	CASSEGLAVYEQYF	TGTGCCAGCAGTGAAGGCCTAGCGGTCTACGAGCAGTACTTC
15	NA	TRBD2	TRBV7-3	TRBJ2-3	CASSLAGLATDTQYF	TGTGCCAGCAGCTTAGCGGGACTAGCGACAGATACGCAGTATTTT
16	NA	TRBD2	TRBV28	TRBJ2-1	CASSASGSVSIHEQFF	TGTGCCAGCAGTGCAAGCGGGAGTGTTTCTATACATGAGCAGTTCTTC
15	NA	TRBD1	TRBV9	TRBJ1-2	CASSTRRQGSYGYTF	TGTGCCAGCAGCACCCGACGACAGGGGTCGTATGGCTACACCTTC
15	NA	TRBD1	TRBV30	TRBJ2-1	CAWEAPGQGADEQFF	TGTGCCTGGGAAGCTCCGGGACAGGGGGCCGATGAGCAGTTCTTC
15	few	TRBD2	TRBV7-2	TRBJ2-1	CASSLRQTREAEGFF	TGTGCCAGCAGCCTCCGACAAACGCGGGAGGCCGAGGGGTTCTTC
15	NA	NA	TRBV6-5	TRBJ1-1	CASSYGEGGRTEAFF	TGTGCCAGCAGTTACGGGGAGGGAGGGAGAACTGAAGCTTTCTTT
17	NA	NA	TRBV15	TRBJ2-7	CATSRDRLRQAHGEQYF	TGTGCCACCAGCAGAGATCGCCTCCGACAGGCGCATGGCGAGCAGTACTTC
13	NA	NA	TRBV30	TRBJ1-1	CAWRAPGNTEAFF	TGTGCCTGGAGGGCCCCAGGGAACACTGAAGCTTTCTTT
15	once	TRBD1	TRBV7-9	TRBJ2-1	CASSLGQGTFNEQFF	TGTGCCAGCAGCCTGGGACAGGGGACCTTCAATGAGCAGTTCTTC
17	once	TRBD1	TRBV7-9	TRBJ1-5	CASSLPRDREDNQPQHF	TGTGCCAGCAGCCTCCCCCGGGACAGGGAGGACAATCAGCCCCAGCATTTT
13	once	TRBD1	TRBV27	TRBJ2-7	CASGRDRGYEQYF	TGTGCCAGCGGCCGGGACAGGGGCTACGAGCAGTACTTC
14	NA	NA	TRBV4-1	TRBJ1-4	CASSQPTSNEKLFF	TGCGCCAGCAGCCAACCAACGAGCAATGAAAAACTGTTTTTT
13	once	NA	TRBV7-2	TRBJ2-7	CASSLTDSYEQYF	TGTGCCAGCAGCTTAACAGACAGCTACGAGCAGTACTTC
11	NA	TRBD2	TRBV6-6	TRBJ2-1	CARAGADEQFF	TGTGCCAGGGCGGGAGCAGATGAGCAGTTCTTC
14	NA	NA	TRBV7-8	TRBJ1-2	CASSLAPGGSGYTF	TGTGCCAGCAGCTTAGCGCCGGGGGGCTCTGGCTACACCTTC
15	NA	NA	TRBV6-1	TRBJ1-1	CASSDLGQGGTEAFF	TGTGCCAGCAGTGACCTGGGCCAGGGTGGTACTGAAGCTTTCTTT
14	NA	NA	TRBV21-1	TRBJ1-2	CASSSNRVNYGYTF	TGTGCCAGCAGCAGCAACAGGGTAAACTATGGCTACACCTTC
15	NA	TRBD1	TRBV5-1	TRBJ2-1	CASSPGQGPYNEQFF	TGCGCCAGCAGCCCCGGACAGGGCCCCTACAATGAGCAGTTCTTC
14	NA	NA	TRBV28	TRBJ2-7	CASSTLTWTYEQYF	TGTGCCAGCAGTACACTGACATGGACCTACGAGCAGTACTTC
13	NA	TRBD1	TRBV29-1	TRBJ1-1	CSVAQGANTEAFF	TGCAGCGTTGCCCAGGGGGCGAACACTGAAGCTTTCTTT
15	few	TRBD2	TRBV2	TRBJ2-2	CASRGGAGVPGELFF	TGTGCCAGCAGGGGCGGAGCGGGAGTTCCCGGGGAGCTGTTTTTT
14	NA	NA	TRBV5-1	TRBJ1-2	CASSLTTVNYGYTF	TGCGCCAGCAGCTTGACCACGGTTAACTATGGCTACACCTTC
17	NA	NA	TRBV5-1	TRBJ2-2	CASSLWLRGTNTGELFF	TGCGCCAGCAGCTTGTGGTTACGGGGGACGAACACCGGGGAGCTGTTTTTT
14	few	TRBD1	TRBV7-2	TRBJ1-1	CASSPGQPYTEAFF	TGTGCCAGCAGCCCGGGACAGCCCTACACTGAAGCTTTCTTT
15	NA	NA	TRBV7-9	TRBJ2-7	CASSFSEGSHYEQYF	TGTGCCAGCAGTTTCTCCGAGGGCAGCCACTACGAGCAGTACTTC
17	once	TRBD2	TRBV7-2	TRBJ2-2	CASSLGLAGGNTGELFF	TGTGCCAGCAGCCTGGGACTAGCGGGAGGGAACACCGGGGAGCTGTTTTTT
15	once	TRBD1	TRBV28	TRBJ2-3	CASSLNRGITDTQYF	TGTGCCAGCAGTTTAAACAGGGGGATCACAGATACGCAGTATTTT
17	NA	TRBD2	TRBV6-1	TRBJ2-3	CASSDPRTSGTTDTQYF	TGTGCCAGCAGTGACCCAAGGACTAGCGGGACCACAGATACGCAGTATTTT
15	NA	NA	TRBV2	TRBJ1-5	CASTGSLISNQPQHF	TGTGCCAGCACCGGGTCCTTAATAAGCAATCAGCCCCAGCATTTT
13	NA	NA	TRBV7-2	TRBJ2-7	CASSSSSTGEQYF	TGTGCCAGCAGCTCATCCTCGACTGGCGAGCAGTACTTC
16	once	TRBD1	TRBV18	TRBJ1-4	CASSRSGQTLEEKLFF	TGTGCCAGCTCAAGATCGGGACAGACTTTGGAGGAAAAACTGTTTTTT
15	NA	NA	TRBV4-3	TRBJ2-7	CASSQRDTETYEQYF	TGCGCCAGCAGCCAACGGGACACAGAAACCTACGAGCAGTACTTC
18	NA	NA	TRBV28	TRBJ2-7	CASSLWVVGSGRFYEQYF	TGTGCCAGCAGTTTATGGGTGGTTGGGAGCGGGCGGTTCTACGAGCAGTACTTC
15	NA	TRBD2	TRBV28	TRBJ2-7	CASSRRTSSRDEQYF	TGTGCCAGCAGTCGGCGGACTAGCTCCCGCGACGAGCAGTACTTC